The sequence of this T cell receptor beta chain was determined in a study of STAT3 mutations in large granular lymphocyte leukemia. The data were produced by immunoSEQ multiplex PCR, yet TCRdb's version contains in-frame clones alone and is incomplete. The sample consists of more than 10,000 clones, 88% of them appearing once. With regard to this clone: Antigen unknown.

Study findings and constraints: Every T-cell large granular lymphocyte leukemia patient had at least one immunodominant TCR beta clonotype.

CDR3 length: 16 amino acids. V lost 4 bases to trimming and J lost 6 bases; unmatched junction nucleotides: 12. CDR1 and CDR2 (germline): LNHDA, SQIVND (reference sequence). This TCR came from a human donor with T large granular lymphocyte leukemia. Some clones in this sample may be carry-over from other donors' samples. Sequencing was performed on PBMCs. This sequence joins TRBV19 and TRBJ1-2; 9 bases fit TRBD1. CDR3 sequence: CASSTGQGTGVHGYTF. The CDR3, as DNA: TGTGCCAGTAGTACGGGACAGGGTACGGGAGTCCATGGCTACACCTTC. The whole variable domain, filled in from reference TRBV19 and TRBJ1-2, reads DGGITQSPKYLFRKEGQNVTLSCEQNLNHDAMYWYRQDPGQGLRLIYYSQIVNDFQKGDIAEGYSVSREKKESFPLTVTSAQKNPTAFYLCASSTGQGTGVHGYTFGSGTRLTVV.